What follows is one T cell receptor (beta chain) and its context. The antigen remains undetermined. These data come from a study of T cell repertoires in cytomegalovirus infection. Trimming shortened V by 0 bases and J by 7 bases, and 6 bases separated the two germline ends. This CDR3 has 12 amino acids. Germline V lookup: CDR1 LGHDT, CDR2 YNNKEL (reference sequence). TCRdb reanalysed the reads using MiXCR and keeps one entry per CDR3 protein. The repertoire holds 600,000 to 700,000 distinct CDR3 sequences, around 35% seen once, with roughly 18% in the top ten. The TCR originated in a human donor in good health (CMV status not recorded). Some clones in this sample may be carry-over from other donors' samples. The input for sequencing was cultured PBMCs, taken from culture after CMV antigen stimulation. V is TRBV3-1 and J is TRBJ1-1; D not resolved. CDR3 nucleotides: TGTGCCAGCAGCCAAGACTGGGGTGAAGCTTTCTTT. Amino acid sequence: CASSQDWGEAFF.